This TCR beta chain was recorded in a study of human T cells and chemical hapten exposure (dated by TCRdb to the early 2020s). In the study overall: For sensitization, 2% DPC in acetone was applied to a roughly 2 cm by roughly 2 cm area of upper inner arm skin. Patients additionally received weekly therapeutic DPC doses to the scalp throughout the roughly 24-week study period. Patch testing was performed on the upper back with Finn chambers containing 0.01% DPC, and the patch tests were scored after 6 days according to International Contact Dermatitis Research Group standards. The mostly female patient cohort included alopecia areata with under or over 50% scalp involvement, alopecia totalis and alopecia universalis. Libraries were combined into a pool for sequencing, and differences in TCR yield between samples came mainly from small differences in library volumes within the pool. This study followed changes in the peripheral blood TCR repertoire in vivo during primary and secondary sensitization of alopecia patients to the hapten diphenylcyclopropenone (DPC). Blood samples were taken from patients before sensitization (week 0) and at 2, 6 and about 24 weeks after DPC sensitization. For TCR sequencing, blood came from twenty-nine alopecia patients at anywhere from one to four time points (pre-sensitization, 2, 6 and 24 weeks).

Sample time point, as interpreted from the label and publication: patch test 3, about 24 weeks after DPC sensitization. Reading the label with the study, this specimen's treatment or condition is: therapeutic diphenylcyclopropenone sensitization with weekly scalp DPC. At each patch-test visit, blood was drawn before the patch test was applied. To be eligible, patients had to be aged 18 to 70, diagnosed with alopecia and judged suitable for DPC therapy, while pregnant patients were excluded. Total RNA was extracted from unfractionated whole blood collected in Tempus Blood RNA tubes. The investigation overall reported the following: The number of PT1 expanded TCRs positively correlated with patch test score, significant at thresholds 8, 16 and 32 but not 4. After repeated subsampling, changes were observed in the strength of the expansion versus patch-test correlation and in the threshold at which the correlation became significant. Expanded TCRs formed significantly more large CDR3 similarity clusters than pre-sensitization or healthy control sets, consistent with antigen-driven responses. Alopecia, a presumed autoimmune disease, was present in all patients, so the immune response of the patients might differ from that of healthy individuals. The number of TCRs above 1 in 1000 frequency did not change with DPC sensitization; there was no evidence of global repertoire structure alterations.

The germline V gene provides CDR1 SGDLS and CDR2 YYNGEE. From cysteine to phenylalanine, the CDR3 is 15 amino acids long. Only the CDR3 portion is preserved as DNA: 45 bases, with reading frame beginning at the first base. Relative to germline, V is 7 bases shorter and J is 1 base shorter, with 17 bases between their ends. Library preparation employed RACE. The sequencer listed for this sample is NextSeq 500. During library preparation, unique molecular identifiers were attached to individual cDNA molecules so that TCRs could be counted in a quantitative, reproducible way. Both TCR alpha and TCR beta chains were sequenced from each blood RNA sample. The source study handled its data this way. Samples had a median of roughly 99,000 TCRs, with a range from about 23,224 to 750,000. The Decombinator software suite was used to annotate V, J and CDR3 in the TCR reads. For PS versus PT1 abundance plots, all samples were subsampled to the same number of TCRs (28,000). Expanded TCRs were defined as absent before sensitization and observed at least eight times at the 2-week time point. TCRdb ran its own pipeline on the public reads, namely fastp trimming at Q25 and MiXCR clone calling, and kept in-frame beta chains. Records with the same CDR3 protein are collapsed into one entry carrying the most frequent genes and DNA. None of the V and J calls come from the authors' own analysis; TCRdb made them. The sample table contains around 130,000 distinct CDR3 sequences; only one count was recorded for around 11% of them. The biggest ten clones account for over 2% of the sample.

About this clonotype itself: No cognate antigen has been identified for it. One base away there is no much larger clone; base qualities are not given.

The chain is assembled from TRBV9 and TRBJ2-5, with a tentative D call of TRBD1 or TRBD2, each matching 7 bases. This clonotype was obtained from a woman between 50 and 59 years old with alopecia areata. Some clones in this sample may be carry-over from other donors' samples. Specimen: whole blood, collected in connection with sensitization to the hapten diphenylcyclopropenone (DPC). The CDR3 corresponds to CASSWREGAQETQYF. DNA sequence: TGTGCCAGCTCCTGGAGGGAGGGGGCCCAAGAGACCCAGTACTTC.